The 28 T cell receptor beta chains below were found in one sample sequenced in a study of T cells after yellow fever vaccination (dated by TCRdb to about 2019). The treatment or condition tag for this specimen amounts to: live attenuated yellow fever vaccine strain. Libraries came from 5' RACE. The sequencer was an Illumina HiSeq 2500. In-frame beta chains were kept once TCRdb had trimmed the public reads at Q25 with fastp and called clones with MiXCR. All rows with the same CDR3 protein become a single entry with the most common DNA and genes. Within this sample are 300,000 to 450,000 distinct CDR3 sequences, with about 8.3% of them counted one time only. The ten largest clones take up roughly 15% of the sample. The sequences come from PBMCs, collected roughly 45 days after the first yellow fever vaccination. The receptor set was obtained from a man aged 18-30 years who received the YFV17D yellow fever vaccine.

Only a few counts were recorded for this clonotype. The V and J genes are TRBV21-1 and TRBJ1-2; the D call TRBD1 from the table was never checked on the DNA. TRBV21-1 is a recognized pseudogene. This CDR3 is 13 amino acids long. The CDR3 DNA reads TGTGCCAGCACCCTGACAGGGCTGGATGGCTACACCTTC. Translating it yields CASTLTGLDGYTF.

Note on this clonotype: A much more abundant neighbour one base away suggests this may be a read error. The chain's CDR3 is CASSPENQGYDYTF. In DNA form, the CDR3 reads TGTGCCAGCAGTCCCGAAAATCAGGGCTATGACTACACCTTC. The chain employs TRBV6-1 and TRBJ1-2; tentatively, D is TRBD1 (5 bases). The CDR3 has 14 amino acids. CDR1 MNHNS and CDR2 SASEGT come from the germline V gene.

This clonotype has just a few counts. The chain joins TRBV19 to TRBJ1-5, with D perhaps TRBD1 (5 bases). Looked up from germline, CDR1 is LNHDA and CDR2 is SQIVND (reference sequence). The length of the CDR3 is 14 residues. Trimming removed 2 bases from V and 3 bases from J, with 8 bases in between. CDR3 sequence reads: CASSIRGDNQPQHF. In DNA form, the CDR3 reads TGTGCCAGTAGTATACGGGGGGACAATCAGCCCCAGCATTTT.

The rearrangement uses TRBV5-1 and TRBJ1-1; 7 bases align to TRBD1. Germline V gene data show CDR1 as SGHRS and CDR2 as YFSETQ. The CDR3 spans 16 residues. V lost 1 base and J lost 1; bases outside the gene matches: 7. The CDR3 spells CASSLRGQGENTEAFF. CDR3 nucleotides: TGCGCCAGCAGCTTGCGGGGGCAGGGGGAGAACACTGAAGCTTTCTTT.

Only a few counts were recorded for this clonotype. The chain is built from TRBV12-5 and TRBJ2-7; D might be TRBD1 (6 bases). Per germline, CDR1 LGHNT and CDR2 FRNRAP. Trimming removed 7 bases from V and 6 bases from J, with 22 bases in between. The CDR3 contains 15 residues. The CDR3 region has the DNA TGTGCTAGTGTAGGGGGATGCGTGGGCCAGGGCGAGCAGTACGTC. Protein sequence: CASVGGCVGQGEQYV.

This clonotype was recorded many times. The chain is built from TRBV6-6 and TRBJ2-3; D remains unclear. The germline gives CDR1 MNHNY, CDR2 SVGAGI (reference sequence). With 4 bases removed from V and 5 bases from J, the gap between germline ends came to 4 bases. CDR3 length: 11 amino acids. The CDR3 spells CASSSRDTQYF. DNA for the CDR3: TGTGCCAGCAGTTCCAGAGATACGCAGTATTTT.

This clonotype was seen a handful of times. This rearrangement joins TRBV16 to TRBJ2-7; the D is unclear. The CDR3 length is 12 residues. The germline CDR1 and CDR2 sequences are KGHSY and FQNENV. V was pared by 7 bases and J by 0 bases, with 7 bases between. CDR3 region: CASTRRSYEQYF. In nucleotides, the CDR3 is TGTGCCAGCACCCGTCGCTCCTACGAGCAGTACTTC.

This clonotype was seen a handful of times. The V call is TRBV7-2, the J call TRBJ1-6; 7 positions agree with TRBD1. The junction had 15 bases not matched to a gene; V was cut back by 7 bases and J by 9 bases. Germline assignment: CDR1 SGHTA and CDR2 FQGNSA. The CDR3 length is 16 residues. This CDR3 reads CASKTSWGQLGSPLHF. In nucleotides, the CDR3 is TGTGCCAGCAAGACGAGCTGGGGACAGCTGGGTTCACCCCTCCACTTT.

In its sample, this clonotype was seen a few times. V gene TRBV4-3 combines with J gene TRBJ1-5; maybe TRBD1 (5 bases). This CDR3 comprises 15 residues. CDR1 is LGHNA, CDR2 YSLEER, per germline. V lost 1 base, J lost 7 bases, and 14 bases lay in between. The CDR3 region is CASSQGSAGNQPQHF. The CDR3 bases are TGCGCCAGCAGCCAAGGATCCGCAGGGAACCAGCCCCAGCATTTT.

The table lists this clonotype with a few counts. This chain connects TRBV5-5 to TRBJ2-7; perhaps TRBD1 as D (6 bases). The V and J ends lost 7 bases and 5 bases respectively, with 31 bases between them. The CDR3 covers 18 residues. Per the germline V gene, CDR1 is SGHKS and CDR2 is YYEKEE (reference sequence). Here the CDR3 DNA reads TGTGCCAGCGACGTCGCCCTCATCGGCCTGGCAGGGGTTGACGAGCAGTACTTC. Translation gives CASDVALIGLAGVDEQYF. Filled out from reference TRBV5-5 and TRBJ2-7, the complete variable domain reads DAGVTQSPTHLIKTRGQQVTLRCSPISGHKSVSWYQQVLGQGPQFIFQYYEKEERGRGNFPDRFSARQFPNYSSELNVNALLLGDSALYLCASDVALIGLAGVDEQYFGPGTRLTVT.

This clonotype was observed a few times. The chain couples TRBV9 to TRBJ2-3; 9 bases align to TRBD1. V trimming: 2 bases; J trimming: 6 bases; junction bases outside the gene matches: 4. CDR3 length equals 14 residues. From germline, CDR1 is SGDLS and CDR2 YYNGEE. The CDR3: CASSVDRGVDTQYF. The CDR3 DNA sequence: TGTGCCAGCAGCGTCGACAGGGGGGTGGATACGCAGTATTTT.

This sequence joins TRBV29-1 and TRBJ2-2, with D maybe TRBD2 (5 bases). Germline values: CDR1 SQVTM, CDR2 ANQGSEA. The CDR3 runs to 13 residues. With 6 bases removed from V and 7 bases from J, the gap between germline ends came to 15 bases. The chain's CDR3 is CSVRGSGYGELFF. In DNA, the CDR3 is TGCAGCGTCAGAGGCTCGGGGTACGGGGAGCTGTTTTTT.

The CDR3 protein is CASSESAGTVGGELFF. CDR3 coding DNA: TGTGCCAGCAGTGAATCCGCCGGGACAGTTGGCGGGGAGCTGTTTTTT. This chain connects TRBV25-1 to TRBJ2-2; 7 bases agree with TRBD1. This CDR3 is built from 16 residues. V was pared by 1 base and J by 7 bases, with 9 bases of the junction left unmatched. Germline V CDR1 and CDR2: MGHDK, SYGVNS.

The rearrangement joins TRBV4-3 to TRBJ2-1, with 10 nucleotides matching TRBD2. The germline CDR1 and CDR2 sequences are LGHNA and YSLEER. V lost 2 bases and J lost 5; bases outside the gene matches: 12. The CDR3 consists of 18 residues. The CDR3 sequence: CASSQSLAGGPEDNEQFF. CDR3 in DNA: TGCGCCAGCAGCCAATCATTAGCGGGGGGCCCAGAGGACAATGAGCAGTTCTTC.

This clonotype was seen ten or more times. This chain uses TRBV5-1 with TRBJ2-6; D not resolved. CDR3 size: 13 residues. Trimming took off 2 bases at V and 4 bases at J, with 4 bases between the two ends. CDR1 is SGHRS and CDR2 is YFSETQ in the germline V gene. The CDR3 loop reads CASSLDGANVLTF. The CDR3 nucleotides read TGCGCCAGCAGCTTAGACGGGGCCAACGTCCTGACTTTC.

The CDR3 region has the DNA TGTGCCAGCAGCGCCGGGACGGTCTATGGCTACACCTTC. As protein: CASSAGTVYGYTF. This chain joins TRBV28 and TRBJ1-2, with D perhaps TRBD1 (5 bases). Per the germline V gene, CDR1 is MDHEN and CDR2 is SYDVKM. V lost 6 bases to trimming and J lost 4 bases, with 12 bases between them. This CDR3 has 13 residues.

The chain is built from TRBV29-1 and TRBJ2-7; TRBD2 aligns across 7 bases. V trimming: 5 bases; J trimming: 3 bases; junction bases outside the gene matches: 7. This CDR3 contains 13 residues. Germline CDR1 reads SQVTM; CDR2 reads ANQGSEA. This CDR3 reads CSVWEGRGYEQYF. CDR3 DNA sequence: TGCAGCGTTTGGGAGGGCCGGGGCTACGAGCAGTACTTC.

In its sample, this clonotype was seen a few times. The gene calls are TRBV10-3 and TRBJ2-1, with 9 bases fitting TRBD1. Unmatched junction bases numbered 17, after V lost 6 bases and J lost 8 bases. Germline CDR1 is ENHRY and CDR2 is SYGVKD. This CDR3 comprises 17 residues. The CDR3 region is CAISPLRYRDRVDEQFF. For the CDR3, the DNA is TGTGCCATCAGCCCATTACGGTACCGGGACAGGGTTGATGAGCAGTTCTTC.

The chain combines TRBV20-1 with TRBJ1-4; TRBD1 agrees at 8 bases. Per the germline V gene, CDR1 is DFQATT and CDR2 is SNEGSKA (reference sequence). V lost 6 bases, J lost 7 bases, and 10 bases stayed unmatched. The CDR3 consists of 14 residues. The CDR3 spells CSARQGMGSEKLFF. The CDR3 DNA sequence: TGCAGTGCACGACAGGGGATGGGAAGTGAAAAACTGTTTTTT.

V usage is TRBV19 and J usage is TRBJ1-5; unclear D gene. Germline-derived CDR1 and CDR2 are LNHDA and SQIVND (reference sequence). Trimming pared 8 bases from V and 5 bases from J, leaving 7 bases between. The CDR3 contains 11 residues. This chain's CDR3 is CASGTDQPQHF. CDR3 nucleotide sequence: TGTGCCAGTGGTACCGATCAGCCCCAGCATTTT.

This clonotype was counted a few times. V gene TRBV4-3 combines with J gene TRBJ2-1; 9 bases fit TRBD2. The CDR3 is 20 residues long. With V trimmed by 1 base and J by 2 bases, 15 bases remained unmatched. Germline V gene lookup returns CDR1 LGHNA and CDR2 YSLEER. CDR3 nucleotides: TGCGCCAGCAGCCAAGGGCCCCTAGCGGGGCCTGAGGTCGCCTACAATGAGCAGTTCTTC. The encoded protein is CASSQGPLAGPEVAYNEQFF.

This sequence joins TRBV7-2 and TRBJ1-5; no clear D. This CDR3 contains 13 residues. The germline V gene has CDR1 SGHTA and CDR2 FQGNSA. The V and J ends lost 4 bases and 2 bases respectively, with 6 bases between them. The CDR3 DNA sequence: TGTGCCAGCAGCTGGTGGGGCAATCAGCCCCAGCATTTT. Protein product: CASSWWGNQPQHF.

This chain connects TRBV20-1 to TRBJ2-1; possibly TRBD2 for D (5 bases). This CDR3 has 11 amino acids. V gave up 2 bases and J gave up 12 bases, with 11 bases separating them. Germline loops: CDR1 DFQATT, CDR2 SNEGSKA (reference sequence). CDR3 sequence: CSARIARGQFF. CDR3 nucleotides: TGCAGTGCTAGAATCGCTCGGGGGCAGTTCTTC.

The chain's CDR3 is CASSHRRRNTEAFF. The CDR3, as DNA: TGCGCCAGCAGCCATCGACGGAGGAACACTGAAGCTTTCTTT. The V gene is TRBV4-3, the J gene TRBJ1-1, with D unclear. The ends were cut back, 3 bases at V and 1 base at J, with 9 bases in the middle. From germline, CDR1 is LGHNA and CDR2 YSLEER. The CDR3 has 14 amino acids.

The chain joins TRBV4-1 to TRBJ2-2, with D unclear. Germline loops: CDR1 MGHRA, CDR2 YSYEKL. The CDR3 is 15 residues long. Deletions cut 1 base from V and 3 bases from J, with 9 bases between. The CDR3 DNA sequence: TGCGCCAGCAGCCAAGTGCACGGTTACACCGGGGAGCTGTTTTTT. Residues: CASSQVHGYTGELFF.

This clonotype came up many times. V and J are TRBV12-3 or TRBV12-4 and TRBJ1-6, with 10 nucleotides matching TRBD1. The CDR3 contains 16 residues. J lost 7 bases, V lost 0 bases, and 3 bases had no gene match. CDR3 coding DNA: TGTGCCAGCAGTTTAGCGACAGGGGGCGGGAATTCACCCCTCCACTTT. Translating gives CASSLATGGGNSPLHF.

The rearrangement joins TRBV6-5 to TRBJ1-6; tentatively, D is TRBD1 (5 bases). Germline-derived CDR1 and CDR2 are MNHEY and SVGAGI. V dropped 5 bases and J dropped 8 bases, with 25 bases sitting between them. There are 18 residues in the CDR3. The CDR3 DNA reads as TGTGCCAGCAGTACGTACTCCACGGGACCGCGGTTTTATTCACCCCTCCACTTT. It specifies CASSTYSTGPRFYSPLHF.

The CDR3 loop is CASSPQDGGPTDTQYF. DNA of the CDR3: TGCGCCAGCAGCCCTCAAGACGGGGGCCCCACAGATACGCAGTATTTT. The V gene is TRBV5-1, the J gene TRBJ2-3; tentatively, D is TRBD1 or TRBD2 (6 bases each). CDR3 size: 16 residues. V was pared by 4 bases and J by 2 bases, with 17 bases between. Germline-derived CDR1 and CDR2 are SGHRS and YFSETQ.